This TCR beta chain was identified during a study of T cells in Graves' hyperthyroidism and ophthalmopathy. Notes on the study in general: Blood also carried most thyroid clonotypes expanded above 0.001.

The investigators amplified TCR beta CDR3 regions from RNA transcripts. When the TCR CDR3 underwent first-round RT-PCR, the HTBI primer set was used. TCRdb ran MiXCR on the multiplex PCR reads and lists one entry per CDR3 protein. Of approximately 740,000 distinct CDR3 sequences in the sample, 12% to 15% were seen once. CDR1 is SQVTM, CDR2 ANQGSEA, per germline. This CDR3 has 13 amino acids. Trimming took 1 base from V and 4 from J, leaving 8 bases between them. In the case of this clonotype: What it binds is unknown.

The study enrolled patients aged 18 to 65 with newly diagnosed hyperthyroidism of under 2 months' duration. Uncontrolled infection, other autoimmune disease, pregnancy or lactation disqualified patients from enrolment. Diagnoses were established using clinical symptoms, serum thyroxine and TRAb, thyroid ultrasound and orbital computed tomography. The rearrangement links TRBV29-1 to TRBJ2-1, with D unresolved. Sequenced sample: blood. The TCR sequence derives from a woman in her late teens or twenties with Graves' hyperthyroidism. CDR3 residues: CSVEAPAYNEQFF. CDR3 nucleotides: TGCAGCGTTGAAGCCCCGGCGTACAATGAGCAGTTCTTC.